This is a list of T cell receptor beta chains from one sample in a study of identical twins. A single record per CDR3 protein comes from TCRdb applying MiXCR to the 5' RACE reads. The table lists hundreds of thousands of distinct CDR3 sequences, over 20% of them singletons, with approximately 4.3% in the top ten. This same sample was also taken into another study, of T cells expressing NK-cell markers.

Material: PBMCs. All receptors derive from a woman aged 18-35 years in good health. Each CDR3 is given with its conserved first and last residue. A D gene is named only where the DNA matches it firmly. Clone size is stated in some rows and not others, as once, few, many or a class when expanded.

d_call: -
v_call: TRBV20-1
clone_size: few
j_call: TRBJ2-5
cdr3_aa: CSAPGVGGRETQYF
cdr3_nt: TGCAGTGCCCCGGGGGTAGGGGGCCGAGAGACCCAGTACTTC

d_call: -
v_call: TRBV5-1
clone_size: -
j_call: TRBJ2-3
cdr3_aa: CASKSRADTDTQYF
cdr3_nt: TGCGCCAGCAAATCCCGAGCGGACACAGATACGCAGTATTTT

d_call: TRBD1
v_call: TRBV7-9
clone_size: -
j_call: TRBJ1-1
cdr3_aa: CASSPWTGGGLNTEAFF
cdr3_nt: TGTGCCAGCAGCCCCTGGACAGGGGGCGGCCTGAACACTGAAGCTTTCTTT

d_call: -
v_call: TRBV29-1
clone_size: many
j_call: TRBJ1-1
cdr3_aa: CSAGGGWAMNTEAFF
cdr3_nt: TGCAGCGCCGGAGGCGGATGGGCGATGAACACTGAAGCTTTCTTT

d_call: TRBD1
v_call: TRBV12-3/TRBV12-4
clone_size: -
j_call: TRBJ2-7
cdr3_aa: CASSFTGVTEQYF
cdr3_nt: TGTGCCAGCAGTTTCACAGGGGTAACCGAGCAGTACTTC

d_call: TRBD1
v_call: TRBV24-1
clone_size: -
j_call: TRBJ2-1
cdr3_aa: CATRGTGVDEQFF
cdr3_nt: TGTGCCACCAGGGGGACAGGGGTCGATGAGCAGTTCTTC

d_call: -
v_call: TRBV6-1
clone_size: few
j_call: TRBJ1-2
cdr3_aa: CASTTTANYGYTF
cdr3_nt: TGTGCCAGCACTACCACAGCTAACTATGGCTACACCTTC

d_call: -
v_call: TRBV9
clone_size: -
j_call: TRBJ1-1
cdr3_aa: CASSVGAGETSEAFF
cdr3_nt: TGTGCCAGCAGCGTAGGAGCAGGGGAGACTTCTGAAGCTTTCTTT

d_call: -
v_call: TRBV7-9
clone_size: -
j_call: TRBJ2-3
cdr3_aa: CASSFTRRRDTQYF
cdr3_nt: TGTGCCAGCAGCTTTACTCGCCGCCGGGATACGCAGTATTTT

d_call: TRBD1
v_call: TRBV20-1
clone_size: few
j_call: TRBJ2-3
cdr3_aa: CSALQGDGTDTQYF
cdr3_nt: TGCAGTGCTTTACAGGGGGATGGCACAGATACGCAGTATTTT

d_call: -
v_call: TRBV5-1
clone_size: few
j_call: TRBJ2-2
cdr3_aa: CASSLALANTGELFF
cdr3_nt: TGCGCCAGCAGCTTGGCCCTTGCAAACACCGGGGAGCTGTTTTTT

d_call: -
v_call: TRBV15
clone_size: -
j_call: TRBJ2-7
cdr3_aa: CATSRDTGLTPTYEQYF
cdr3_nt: TGTGCCACCAGCAGAGATACCGGCCTAACACCGACCTACGAGCAGTACTTC

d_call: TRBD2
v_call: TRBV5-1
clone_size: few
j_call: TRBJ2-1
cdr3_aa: CASSFTDGGAYNEQFF
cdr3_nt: TGCGCCAGCAGCTTTACGGACGGGGGGGCCTACAATGAGCAGTTCTTC

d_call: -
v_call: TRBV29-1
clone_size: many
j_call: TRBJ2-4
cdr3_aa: CSVEIGGAKNIQYF
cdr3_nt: TGCAGCGTTGAGATAGGGGGGGCCAAAAACATTCAGTACTTC

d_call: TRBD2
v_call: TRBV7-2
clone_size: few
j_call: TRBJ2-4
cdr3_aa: CASSEGGGGKNIQYF
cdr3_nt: TGTGCCAGCAGCGAGGGCGGGGGTGGCAAAAACATTCAGTACTTC